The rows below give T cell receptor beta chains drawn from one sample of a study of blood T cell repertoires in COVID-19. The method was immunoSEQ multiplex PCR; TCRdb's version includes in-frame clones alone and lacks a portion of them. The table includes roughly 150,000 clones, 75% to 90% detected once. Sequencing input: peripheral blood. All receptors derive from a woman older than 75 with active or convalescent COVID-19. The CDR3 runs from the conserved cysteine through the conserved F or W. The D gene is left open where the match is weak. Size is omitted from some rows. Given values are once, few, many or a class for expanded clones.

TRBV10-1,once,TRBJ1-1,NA,CASSADMNTEAFF,TGCGCCAGCAGTGCCGACATGAACACTGAAGCTTTCTTT
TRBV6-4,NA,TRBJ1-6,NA,CASSDSGGYNSPLHF,TGTGCCAGCAGTGACTCGGGGGGCTATAATTCACCCCTCCACTTT
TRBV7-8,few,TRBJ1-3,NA,CASSLEKGRGNTIYF,TGTGCCAGCAGCTTAGAAAAAGGGAGAGGGAACACCATATATTTT
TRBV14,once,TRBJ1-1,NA,CASSQDRGSEAFF,TGTGCCAGCAGCCAAGATAGGGGGTCTGAAGCTTTCTTT
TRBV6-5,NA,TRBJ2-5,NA,CASSYGGQETQYF,TGTGCCAGCAGTTATGGAGGGCAAGAGACCCAGTACTTC
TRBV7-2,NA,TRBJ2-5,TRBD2,CASSRGEGETQYF,TGTGCCAGCAGCCGGGGGGAGGGGGAGACCCAGTACTTC
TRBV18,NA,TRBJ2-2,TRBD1,CASSPPGQANTGELFF,TGTGCCAGCTCACCACCGGGACAGGCGAACACCGGGGAGCTGTTTTTT
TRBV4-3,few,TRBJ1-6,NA,CASSQDRFSIYNSPLHF,TGCGCCAGCAGCCAAGATCGGTTTTCAATATATAATTCACCCCTCCACTTT
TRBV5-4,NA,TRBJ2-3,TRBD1,CASSEGQGGDTQYF,TGTGCCAGCAGCGAGGGACAGGGTGGGGATACGCAGTATTTT
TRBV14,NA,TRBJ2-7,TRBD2,CASSRRGEQYF,TGTGCCAGCAGCCGGCGGGGGGAGCAGTACTTC
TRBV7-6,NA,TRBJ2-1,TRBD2,CASSLAGLAGGWDHNEQFF,TGTGCCAGCAGCTTAGCCGGACTAGCGGGGGGGTGGGATCACAATGAGCAGTTCTTC
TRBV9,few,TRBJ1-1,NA,CASSVDRRRDTEAFF,TGTGCCAGCAGCGTAGATCGAAGAAGAGACACTGAAGCTTTCTTT
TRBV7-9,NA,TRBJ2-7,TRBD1,CASTTGVYEQYF,TGTGCCAGCACGACAGGGGTATACGAGCAGTACTTC
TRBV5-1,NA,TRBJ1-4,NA,CASSSISGNEKLFF,TGCGCCAGCAGCTCGATTTCGGGTAATGAAAAACTGTTTTTT
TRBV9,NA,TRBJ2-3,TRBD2,CASSTQTRGGRDTQYF,TGTGCCAGCAGCACACAAACGAGGGGAGGGAGGGATACGCAGTATTTT
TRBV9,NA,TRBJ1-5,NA,CASSSLGQTNQPQHF,TGTGCCAGCAGCTCCTTAGGACAGACGAATCAGCCCCAGCATTTT
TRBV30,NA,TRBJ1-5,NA,CAWSGQGNQPQHF,TGTGCCTGGTCCGGGCAGGGGAATCAGCCCCAGCATTTT
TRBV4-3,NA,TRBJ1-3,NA,CASSQDGASLSGNTIYF,TGCGCCAGCAGCCAAGATGGGGCCTCCCTCTCTGGAAACACCATATATTTT
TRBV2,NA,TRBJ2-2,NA,CASSERQTNTGELFF,TGTGCCAGCAGTGAGCGGCAGACGAACACCGGGGAGCTGTTTTTT
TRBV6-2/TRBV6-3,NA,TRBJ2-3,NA,CASSYPTDTQYF,TGTGCCAGCAGTTACCCGACAGATACGCAGTATTTT
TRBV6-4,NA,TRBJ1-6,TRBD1,CASSDWDSPDLSSYNSPLHF,TGTGCCAGCAGTGACTGGGACAGCCCGGACCTGAGCTCCTATAATTCACCCCTCCACTTT
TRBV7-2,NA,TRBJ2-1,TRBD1,CASSLWTGDNEQFF,TGTGCCAGCAGCCTCTGGACAGGGGACAATGAGCAGTTCTTC
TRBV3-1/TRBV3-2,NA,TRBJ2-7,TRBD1,CASSQGGTETYEQYF,TGTGCCAGCAGCCAAGGGGGGACAGAGACCTACGAGCAGTACTTC
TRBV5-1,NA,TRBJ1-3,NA,CASSQDSSGNTIYF,TGCGCCAGCAGCCAAGACAGCTCTGGAAACACCATATATTTT
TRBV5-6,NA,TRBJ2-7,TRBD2,CASRRTSSGGYEQYF,TGTGCCAGCAGGCGGACCTCTAGCGGGGGCTACGAGCAGTACTTC
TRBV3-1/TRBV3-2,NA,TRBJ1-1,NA,CASSLPGGDEAFF,TGTGCCAGCAGCCTCCCCGGAGGTGATGAAGCTTTCTTT